The entry below gives a single T cell receptor (beta chain) sequence along with its context. Its antigen remains unidentified. Qualities for individual bases were not recorded, and no much larger clone is one base off. Based on the germline V gene, the CDR1 and CDR2 sequences are MGHRA and YSYEKL. Measured from the cysteine to the phenylalanine, the CDR3 is 15 residues long. Just the 45-base CDR3 DNA is kept, in frame starting at base 1. V ends up 8 bases short and J 0 bases short, with an unmatched junction base count of 8. Genomic DNA was extracted from sorted cells for sequencing of the TCRbeta CDR3 region. TCRbeta CDR3 regions were sequenced using the immunoSEQ Assay. Not all clones reach the TCRdb copy of this immuneACCESS table, which keeps in-frame sequences only. Checked studies attribute under half of the gap to unresolved V genes and leave the rest unexplained. The sample data list 55,000 to 70,000 clones, and approximately 80% of these were observed just once. Roughly 4.7% of the sample is taken by the ten largest.

Patients with autoimmune disease history or receiving systemic immunosuppression were excluded from the trial. Peripheral blood for TCR sequencing was drawn from every dose cohort at baseline, at cycle 4 day 1 and at cycle 7 day 1. Samples were obtained from an open-label, multicenter, first-in-human phase I dose-escalation trial of ivuxolimab. The trial enrolled adults with locally advanced or metastatic head and neck squamous cell, hepatocellular, melanoma or renal cell carcinoma. Before TCR sequencing, CD4+ and CD8+ T cells were separately sorted from peripheral blood. The sample is drawn from a study of OX40 agonist ivuxolimab in advanced cancers. Background on the whole study: Ivuxolimab, which targeted the costimulatory receptor OX40 (CD134), was an agonistic, fully human IgG2 monoclonal antibody. Intravenous ivuxolimab was administered to patients every 2 weeks at six dose levels: 0.01, 0.1, 0.3, 1.5, 3 and 10 mg/kg. Of the approximately 54 patients in dose escalation, around 19 had hepatocellular carcinoma, some 15 had melanoma, 9 had renal cell carcinoma and 9 had head and neck cancer. In the dose-escalation cohort, around 80% of patients were male, and the mean age was around 60 years with a range of about 20 to 90. Prior anti-PD-1, anti-PD-L1 or anti-CTLA-4 therapy was permitted, and less than 45% of dose-escalation patients had received checkpoint inhibitors. Partial responses occurred in three dose-escalation patients, of whom one had hepatocellular carcinoma and two had cutaneous melanoma. Peripheral TCRbeta sequencing was intended to test whether TCR sequence diversity was altered and clonal T-cell expansion was caused by ivuxolimab. The monotherapy dose-escalation portion (N of about 50 patients) of the phase I ivuxolimab trial is reported in the paper.

The paper as a whole reports these results and caveats: After ivuxolimab, CD8+ T cells had more expanded clones than CD4+ T cells on average. In the 0.1-3.0 mg/kg groups, partial responders had among the lowest normalized peripheral clonal expansion, particularly in CD8+ T cells. Low levels of normalized T-cell clonal expansion were also shown by some nonresponding patients. The antigen specificity of the peripheral T cells that underwent clonal expansion was not determined. At doses from 0.1 to 3.0 mg/kg, clonal expansion was seen in both CD4+ and CD8+ blood T cells between baseline and week 6.

This clonotype originated in an adult with an advanced solid tumor such as melanoma, head and neck, liver or kidney cancer. The material was CD4+ or CD8+ T cells sorted from blood, obtained in a trial of the OX40 agonist ivuxolimab. The sequence links TRBV4-1 to TRBJ2-3, and TRBD2 matches 7 of the central bases. The CDR3 protein is CASGPSGSSTDTQYF. The nucleotides are TGCGCCAGCGGACCTAGCGGTTCTAGCACAGATACGCAGTATTTT.